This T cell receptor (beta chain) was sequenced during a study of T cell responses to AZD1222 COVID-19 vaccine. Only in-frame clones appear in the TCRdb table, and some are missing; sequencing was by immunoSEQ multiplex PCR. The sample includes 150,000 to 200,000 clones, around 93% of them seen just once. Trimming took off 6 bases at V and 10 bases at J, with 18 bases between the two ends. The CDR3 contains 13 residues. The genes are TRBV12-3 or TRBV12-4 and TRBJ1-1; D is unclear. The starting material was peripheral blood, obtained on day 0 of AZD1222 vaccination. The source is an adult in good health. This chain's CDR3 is CASRSIQGLIAFF. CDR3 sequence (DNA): TGTGCCAGCAGATCAATTCAAGGCCTCATAGCTTTCTTT.